Given below is one T cell receptor (beta chain) in context. This sample is part of a study of T cell responses to AZD1222 COVID-19 vaccine. This CDR3 is built from 15 residues. V dropped 0 bases and J dropped 5 bases, with 11 bases sitting between them. Germline loops: CDR1 SGHTA, CDR2 FQGNSA. Assay used: immunoSEQ multiplex PCR; TCRdb lists only in-frame clones, some missing. The sample has 100,000 or so clones; 87% are singletons. The V gene is TRBV7-2, the J gene TRBJ2-1; TRBD1 is a possible D gene (5 bases). The specimen was peripheral blood, collected on day 0 of AZD1222 vaccination. The receptor was isolated from an adult in good health. The CDR3 DNA sequence: TGTGCCAGCAGCTTAGCCCGAAAGGGGCACAATGAGCAGTTCTTC. It codes for CASSLARKGHNEQFF.